This TCR beta chain was sequenced in a study of CD8 T cells in Susac syndrome. Study as a whole: At blood draw, Susac syndrome patients were therapy-naive, on corticosteroids, or on intravenous immunoglobulin alone.

Roughly 0.5 to 1 ug RNA was reverse transcribed with random hexamers. Amplification of TCR beta CDR3 by immunoSEQ multiplex PCR spanned 54 Vbeta and 13 Jbeta. Via MiXCR, TCRdb re-called the immunoSEQ multiplex PCR reads, giving one row per CDR3 protein. There are around 100,000 distinct CDR3 sequences in the sample; 95% occur only once, and less than 0.35% lies in the top ten. Bulk CD8+ and CD4+ cells came from magnetic negative isolation; CD8+ TEMRA by FACS. Germline V CDR1 and CDR2: MNHNS, SASEGT. The CDR3 extends over 15 amino acids. This clonotype is a singleton in its sample. A read error may produce the germline difference seen at one junction end.

The source is a human donor with Susac syndrome. The genes are TRBV6-1 and TRBJ2-7; D is possibly TRBD1 (6 bases). Sequencing input: CD8+ T cells from PBMCs. The DNA for the CDR3 is TGTGCCAGCAATGAACAGGGTGGAAGCTCCTACGAGCAGTACTTC. The encoded protein is CASNEQGGSSYEQYF.